These T cell receptor beta chains were read from a single sample in a study of blood T cell repertoires in COVID-19. Data came from immunoSEQ multiplex PCR; TCRdb stores just in-frame clones and leaves some out. This sample has roughly 230,000 clones, with approximately 83% found just once. The sequenced sample was peripheral blood. Receptor source: a man aged 45-60 years with active or convalescent COVID-19. Each CDR3 is given with its conserved first and last residue. D genes are given only for firm matches. Clone size is given for some rows only: seen once, a few or many times, or a class if the clone is expanded.

J,length,size,D,V,DNA,CDR3
TRBJ1-4,18,NA,NA,TRBV2,TGTGCCAGCAGTTGGGACACCAGCTCCACCGCAACTAATGAAAAACTGTTTTTT,CASSWDTSSTATNEKLFF
TRBJ1-2,15,NA,NA,TRBV9,TGTGCCAGCAGTCTGTCGGGTGACTTAGGGGCTGGCTACACCTTC,CASSLSGDLGAGYTF
TRBJ1-2,13,few,TRBD1,TRBV5-5,TGTGCCAGCACTAGGACAGGGGGCCATGGCTACACCTTC,CASTRTGGHGYTF
TRBJ2-3,12,NA,NA,TRBV21-1,TGTGCCAGCAGCAAATCATTACAGACGCAGTATTTT,CASSKSLQTQYF
TRBJ1-4,13,NA,TRBD1,TRBV30,TGTGCCTGTAGCCGGGACAGGGTCGAAAAACTGTTTTTT,CACSRDRVEKLFF
TRBJ2-7,11,NA,NA,TRBV6-5,TGTGCCAGCAAGCATACCTACGAGCAGTACTTC,CASKHTYEQYF
TRBJ2-7,12,NA,NA,TRBV28,TGTGCCAGCAGTTTAAGAGTCGGCGAGCAGTACTTC,CASSLRVGEQYF
TRBJ2-1,15,NA,TRBD2,TRBV7-2,TGTGCCAGCAGCTTAGTAGCGGGGGAGTGGGATGAGCAGTTCTTC,CASSLVAGEWDEQFF
TRBJ2-7,12,once,NA,TRBV30,TGTGCCCTACAGGGAACCTCCTACGAGCAGTACTTC,CALQGTSYEQYF
TRBJ1-6,16,NA,NA,TRBV9,TGTGCCAGCAGCGTAGGACCTAGCTCCTATAATTCACCCCTCCACTTT,CASSVGPSSYNSPLHF
TRBJ2-2,12,NA,TRBD1,TRBV24-1,TGTGCCACCACCACAGGGGCCGGGGAGCTGTTTTTT,CATTTGAGELFF
TRBJ1-1,11,NA,NA,TRBV30,TGTGCCTGCGGGGACTTCACTGAAGCTTTCTTT,CACGDFTEAFF
TRBJ2-3,15,NA,TRBD1,TRBV6-5,TGTGCCAGCAGTTACGGACAGGGGGCCCCAGATACGCAGTATTTT,CASSYGQGAPDTQYF
TRBJ1-5,15,once,NA,TRBV19,TGTGCCAGTACCCAATTTGGGCAGGGGAATCAGCCCCAGCATTTT,CASTQFGQGNQPQHF
TRBJ1-4,18,NA,NA,TRBV11-2,TGTGCCAGCAGCTCGATCGACAGGTCGGAATACAAACGGGAAAAACTGTTTTTT,CASSSIDRSEYKREKLFF
TRBJ2-5,15,once,NA,TRBV5-6,TGTGCCAGCAGCTTGCAGGGGAGATACCAAGAGACCCAGTACTTC,CASSLQGRYQETQYF
TRBJ2-7,15,NA,TRBD2,TRBV14,TGTGCCAGCAGCCAAGGACTAGCCAAGTCCTACGAGCAGTACTTC,CASSQGLAKSYEQYF
TRBJ1-1,15,NA,TRBD1,TRBV10-3,TGTGCCATCAGCGTGGCAGGGGGGATGAACACTGAAGCTTTCTTT,CAISVAGGMNTEAFF
TRBJ1-2,15,once,NA,TRBV7-8,TGTGCCAGCAGCTTAGTTCCCCGGGGGGATGGGGGCTACACCTTC,CASSLVPRGDGGYTF
TRBJ1-2,13,NA,NA,TRBV2,TGTGCCAGCAGTGTAGCGGGAGGGTATGGCTACACCTTC,CASSVAGGYGYTF
TRBJ1-1,16,NA,TRBD1,TRBV4-2,TGTGCCAGCAGCCAAGAACCGGACAGGGTGAGGACTGAAGCTTTCTTT,CASSQEPDRVRTEAFF
TRBJ2-2,14,NA,TRBD1,TRBV7-8,TGTGCCAGCAGCTTACAGGGGGTCCCCGGGGAGCTGTTTTTT,CASSLQGVPGELFF
TRBJ2-5,16,NA,TRBD2,TRBV28,TGTGCCAACAGTCCTCCTAGCGGGGTATGGCAAGAGACCCAGTACTTC,CANSPPSGVWQETQYF
TRBJ2-7,12,few,NA,TRBV30,TGTGCCTGGGGGCGACTCGACTACGAGCAGTACTTC,CAWGRLDYEQYF
TRBJ1-2,15,NA,TRBD1,TRBV15,TGTGCCACCAGCGGGGGGGACAGGGTTCTTCTTGGCTACACCTTC,CATSGGDRVLLGYTF
TRBJ1-1,11,NA,NA,TRBV6-5,TGTGCCAGCAGTTCCTACACTGAAGCTTTCTTT,CASSSYTEAFF
TRBJ1-1,15,once,TRBD1,TRBV9,TGTGCCAGCAGCTTGGGGACAGGAGCGAACACTGAAGCTTTCTTT,CASSLGTGANTEAFF
TRBJ1-2,14,NA,NA,TRBV19,TGTGCCAGTAGTACTAACGGGGGGGCGCGAGGCTACACCTTC,CASSTNGGARGYTF
TRBJ1-1,13,few,NA,TRBV7-6,TGTGCCAGCAGCTTAGACAGGGAGACTGAAGCTTTCTTT,CASSLDRETEAFF
TRBJ1-1,15,NA,TRBD1,TRBV5-4,TGTGCCAGCAGCTTGGACAGGGGGCTGGACACTGAAGCTTTCTTT,CASSLDRGLDTEAFF
TRBJ1-1,13,NA,NA,TRBV18,TGTGCCAGCTCACCGGAGGCTGACTCAGAAGCTTTCTTT,CASSPEADSEAFF